This T cell receptor (beta chain) was documented in a study of OX40 agonist ivuxolimab in advanced cancers. Across the whole study: A male proportion of about 80% was recorded, with mean age approximately 56 years and range about 23 to 80. Points from the study as a whole: Which antigen the expanded peripheral T cells recognized is unknown. Partial responders treated at 0.1-3.0 mg/kg exhibited clonal expansion among the lowest measured.

Sequencing used immunoSEQ multiplex PCR; TCRdb keeps in-frame clones, though not all of them. The data contain around 81,000 clones, roughly 90% of them singletons. Of note for this clone: Its specificity is not known.

The CDR3 sequence is 16 residues long. The junction had 5 bases not matched to a gene; V was cut back by 3 bases and J by 0 bases. Germline CDR1 and CDR2: SGHRS and YFSETQ. This TCR came from an adult with an advanced solid tumor such as melanoma, head and neck, liver or kidney cancer. The chain links TRBV5-1 to TRBJ2-3, with 9 bases identical to TRBD1. The sequencing used CD4+ or CD8+ T cells sorted from blood, collected in a trial of the OX40 agonist ivuxolimab. The CDR3 nucleotides read TGCGCCAGCAGCTCAGGACAGGGGATGAGCACAGATACGCAGTATTTT. Translated: CASSSGQGMSTDTQYF.